These 16 T cell receptor beta chains came from one sample sequenced in a study of OX40 agonist ivuxolimab in advanced cancers. Profiled with immunoSEQ multiplex PCR; TCRdb holds only in-frame clones, not every one. The sample contains roughly 34,000 clones, roughly 87% of which appear only once. Material: CD4+ or CD8+ T cells sorted from blood, obtained in a trial of the OX40 agonist ivuxolimab. All receptors derive from an adult with an advanced solid tumor such as melanoma, head and neck, liver or kidney cancer.

This rearrangement joins TRBV4-1 to TRBJ2-7; a weak D match, TRBD2 (5 bases). The CDR3 extends over 14 amino acids. Germline lookup yields CDR1 MGHRA and CDR2 YSYEKL. V was trimmed by 6 bases and J by 1 base, leaving 13 bases between them. CDR3 DNA sequence: TGCGCCAGCAGACCTGGACTTGAGTCCTACGAGCAGTACTTC. This gives the protein CASRPGLESYEQYF.

The chain joins TRBV25-1 to TRBJ2-1, with TRBD2 as a possible D gene (6 bases). V gave up 9 bases and J gave up 0 bases, with 9 bases separating them. Germline CDR1 reads MGHDK; CDR2 reads SYGVNS. The CDR3 covers 13 residues. This CDR3 reads CASSGSSYNEQFF. CDR3 in DNA: TGTGCCAGTAGCGGCAGCTCCTACAATGAGCAGTTCTTC.

The chain links TRBV14 to TRBJ2-2; 8 bases agree with TRBD2. In germline, CDR1 is SGHDN, CDR2 FVKESK. V trimming: 4 bases; J trimming: 5 bases; junction bases outside the gene matches: 9. The length of the CDR3 is 16 residues. This CDR3 is CASSRGTRGITGELFF. The CDR3 DNA reads as TGTGCCAGCAGCCGAGGGACTAGAGGAATTACCGGGGAGCTGTTTTTT.

V is TRBV7-8 and J is TRBJ2-7; perhaps TRBD1 as D (5 bases). CDR1 is SGHVS, CDR2 FQNEAQ, per germline. This CDR3 spans 16 amino acids. The V gene lost 1 base and the J gene lost 1 base, with 14 bases spanning the gap. CDR3: CASSLEAGPTSYEQYF. DNA for the CDR3: TGTGCCAGCAGCTTAGAAGCAGGGCCCACGTCCTACGAGCAGTACTTC.

The V gene is TRBV13, the J gene TRBJ1-3; D is unresolved. V gave up 1 base and J gave up 4 bases, with 8 bases separating them. Per the germline V gene, CDR1 is PRHDT and CDR2 is FYEKMQ (reference sequence). There are 14 residues in the CDR3. The CDR3 region is CASSLEGSGNTIYF. CDR3 DNA: TGTGCCAGCAGCTTAGAAGGATCCGGAAACACCATATATTTT.

The rearrangement links TRBV27 to TRBJ2-5; TRBD2 might be the D (6 bases). The CDR3 runs to 16 residues. V was shortened by 3 bases and J by 0 bases, with 14 bases between the two germline ends. Germline V lookup: CDR1 MNHEY, CDR2 SMNVEV (reference sequence). CDR3: CASSLRVGLNQETQYF. DNA of the CDR3: TGTGCCAGCAGTTTGCGGGTCGGACTAAACCAAGAGACCCAGTACTTC.

CDR3 sequence: CASSSGSGELFF. CDR3 nucleotides: TGTGCCAGCAGCTCTGGTTCCGGGGAGCTGTTTTTT. The chain combines TRBV5-6 with TRBJ2-2; no reliable D call. V lost 3 bases to trimming and J lost 6 bases, with 6 bases between them. This CDR3 comprises 12 residues. Germline-derived CDR1 and CDR2 are SGHDT and YYEEEE.

The gene calls are TRBV6-1 and TRBJ1-3; unclear D gene. Trimming pared 7 bases from V and 2 bases from J, leaving 15 bases between. The CDR3 covers 15 residues. Per the germline V gene, CDR1 is MNHNS and CDR2 is SASEGT. The CDR3 DNA sequence: TGTGCCAGCATGCCTGTCGGGGAAGCTGGAAACACCATATATTTT. It is translated as CASMPVGEAGNTIYF.

The rearrangement links TRBV6-5 to TRBJ1-1; the D gene is possibly TRBD1 (6 bases). CDR3 size: 13 residues. Germline V gene sequence: CDR1 MNHEY, CDR2 SVGAGI. The V end lost 5 bases, the J end lost 3 bases, and 10 bases lay between the germline ends. CDR3 DNA: TGTGCCAGCAGTACCTGGACAGACACTGAAGCTTTCTTT. As protein: CASSTWTDTEAFF.

The chain combines TRBV6-4 with TRBJ2-3, with 9 bases aligning to TRBD1. The CDR3 runs to 15 residues. J was trimmed by 1 base and V by 4 bases; bases with no gene match: 3. The V gene's germline CDR1 is MRHNA and CDR2 SNTAGT. The CDR3 DNA follows: TGTGCCAGCAGTGTCCGGACAGGGGGCACAGATACGCAGTATTTT. This codes for CASSVRTGGTDTQYF.

The gene calls are TRBV28 and TRBJ1-5; 12 bases line up with TRBD1. Germline V CDR1 and CDR2: MDHEN, SYDVKM. V dropped 2 bases and J dropped 2; count of bases not matched to a gene: 7. This CDR3 is built from 18 residues. Written as DNA, the CDR3 is TGTGCCAGCAGTTTAAGGGACAGGGGGCATGTAGGCAATCAGCCCCAGCATTTT. Residues: CASSLRDRGHVGNQPQHF.

The chain joins TRBV7-9 to TRBJ2-1, with a possible D match to TRBD2 (7 bases). This CDR3 spans 15 amino acids. The V end was cut by 7 bases, the J end by 2 bases, with 15 bases between. Germline CDR1 and CDR2: SEHNR and FQNEAQ (reference sequence). CDR3 amino acids: CASKGGDTPYNEQFF. The CDR3 DNA sequence: TGTGCCAGCAAGGGGGGGGACACTCCCTACAATGAGCAGTTCTTC.

The chain recombines TRBV27 with TRBJ1-4; tentatively, D is TRBD1 (5 bases). Trimming cost V 5 bases and J 5 bases, with 18 bases left between them. CDR1 is MNHEY and CDR2 is SMNVEV in the germline V gene (reference sequence). The CDR3 is 16 amino acids. The CDR3 is CASSPDWDGINEKLFF. CDR3 nucleotides: TGTGCCAGCAGTCCCGATTGGGACGGCATAAATGAAAAACTGTTTTTT.

The DNA of the CDR3 is TGTGCCAGCAGCCCGGGACTAGCGGAAACAGATACGCAGTATTTT. This translates into CASSPGLAETDTQYF. The chain employs TRBV13 and TRBJ2-3; 11 bases are shared with TRBD2. The CDR3 spans 15 residues. The junction had 4 bases not matched to a gene; V was cut back by 5 bases and J by 3 bases. The germline CDR1 and CDR2 sequences are PRHDT and FYEKMQ (reference sequence).

The rearrangement joins TRBV19 to TRBJ1-1; D is perhaps TRBD1 (6 bases). Germline-derived CDR1 and CDR2 are LNHDA and SQIVND (reference sequence). CDR3 size: 13 residues. V shed 7 bases and J shed 0 bases, with 9 bases lying between them. CDR3 amino acids: CASKDSMNTEAFF. The CDR3 DNA is TGTGCCAGTAAGGACAGCATGAACACTGAAGCTTTCTTT.

This chain connects TRBV7-9 to TRBJ2-3; 7 bases agree with TRBD1. V lost 7 bases to trimming and J lost 6 bases; unmatched junction nucleotides: 16. Germline V gene lookup returns CDR1 SEHNR and CDR2 FQNEAQ (reference sequence). The CDR3 is made up of 16 amino acids. CDR3 nucleotide sequence: TGTGCCAGCACCAAGTTACCGACAGGGCTCACGGATACGCAGTATTTT. Translation: CASTKLPTGLTDTQYF.